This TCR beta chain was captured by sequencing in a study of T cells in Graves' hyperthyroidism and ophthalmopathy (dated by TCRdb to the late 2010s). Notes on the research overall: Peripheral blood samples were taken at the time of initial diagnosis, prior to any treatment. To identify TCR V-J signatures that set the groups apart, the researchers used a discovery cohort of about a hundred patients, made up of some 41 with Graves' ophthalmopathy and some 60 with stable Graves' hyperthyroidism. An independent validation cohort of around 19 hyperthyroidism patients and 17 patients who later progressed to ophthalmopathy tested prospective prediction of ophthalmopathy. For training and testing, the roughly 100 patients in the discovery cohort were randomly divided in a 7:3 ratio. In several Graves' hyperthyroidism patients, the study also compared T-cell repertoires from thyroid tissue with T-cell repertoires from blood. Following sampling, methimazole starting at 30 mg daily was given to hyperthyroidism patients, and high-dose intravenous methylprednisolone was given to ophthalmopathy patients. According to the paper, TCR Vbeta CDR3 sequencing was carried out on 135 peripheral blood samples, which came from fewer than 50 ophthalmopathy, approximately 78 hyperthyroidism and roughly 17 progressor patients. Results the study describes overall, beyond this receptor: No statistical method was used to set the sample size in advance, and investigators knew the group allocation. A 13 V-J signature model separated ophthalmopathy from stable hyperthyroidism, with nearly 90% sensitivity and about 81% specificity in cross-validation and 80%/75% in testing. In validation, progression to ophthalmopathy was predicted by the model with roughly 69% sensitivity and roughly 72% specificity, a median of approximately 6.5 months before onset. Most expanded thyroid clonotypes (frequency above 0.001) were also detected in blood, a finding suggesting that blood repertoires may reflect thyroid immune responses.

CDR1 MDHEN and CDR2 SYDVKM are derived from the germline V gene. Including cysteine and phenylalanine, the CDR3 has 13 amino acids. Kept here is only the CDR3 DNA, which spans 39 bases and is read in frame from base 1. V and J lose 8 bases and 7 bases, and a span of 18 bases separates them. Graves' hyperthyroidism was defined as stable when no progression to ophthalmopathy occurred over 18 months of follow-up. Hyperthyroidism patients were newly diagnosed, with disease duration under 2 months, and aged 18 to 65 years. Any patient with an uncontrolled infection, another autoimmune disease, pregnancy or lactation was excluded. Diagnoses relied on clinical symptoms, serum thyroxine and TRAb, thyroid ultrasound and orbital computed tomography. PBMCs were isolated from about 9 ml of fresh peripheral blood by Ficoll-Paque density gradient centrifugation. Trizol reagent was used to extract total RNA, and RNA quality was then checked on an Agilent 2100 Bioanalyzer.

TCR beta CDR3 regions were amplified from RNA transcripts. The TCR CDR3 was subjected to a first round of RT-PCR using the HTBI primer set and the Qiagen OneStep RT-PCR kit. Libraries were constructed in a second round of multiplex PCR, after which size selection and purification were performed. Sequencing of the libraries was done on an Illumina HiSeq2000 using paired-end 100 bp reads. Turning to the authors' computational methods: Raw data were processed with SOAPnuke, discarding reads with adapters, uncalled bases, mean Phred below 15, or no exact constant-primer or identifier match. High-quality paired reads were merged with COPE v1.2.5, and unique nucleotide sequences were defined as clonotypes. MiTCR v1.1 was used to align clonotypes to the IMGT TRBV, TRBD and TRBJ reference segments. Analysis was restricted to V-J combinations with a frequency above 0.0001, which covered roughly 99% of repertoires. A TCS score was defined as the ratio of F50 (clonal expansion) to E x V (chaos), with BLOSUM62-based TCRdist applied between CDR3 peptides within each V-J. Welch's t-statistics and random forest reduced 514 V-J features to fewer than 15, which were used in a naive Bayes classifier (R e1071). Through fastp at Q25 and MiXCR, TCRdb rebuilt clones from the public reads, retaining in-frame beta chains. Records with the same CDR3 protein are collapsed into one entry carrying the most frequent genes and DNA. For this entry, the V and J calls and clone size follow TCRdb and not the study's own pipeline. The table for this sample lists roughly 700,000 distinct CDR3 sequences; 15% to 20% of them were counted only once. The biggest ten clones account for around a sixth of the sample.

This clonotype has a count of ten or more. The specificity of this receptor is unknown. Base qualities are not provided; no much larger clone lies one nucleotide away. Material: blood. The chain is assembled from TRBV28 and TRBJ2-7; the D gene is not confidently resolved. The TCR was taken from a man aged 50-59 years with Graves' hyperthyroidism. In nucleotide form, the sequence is TGTGCCAGCCAATCGGCAGTCTTGGGGGAGCAGTACTTC. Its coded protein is CASQSAVLGEQYF.